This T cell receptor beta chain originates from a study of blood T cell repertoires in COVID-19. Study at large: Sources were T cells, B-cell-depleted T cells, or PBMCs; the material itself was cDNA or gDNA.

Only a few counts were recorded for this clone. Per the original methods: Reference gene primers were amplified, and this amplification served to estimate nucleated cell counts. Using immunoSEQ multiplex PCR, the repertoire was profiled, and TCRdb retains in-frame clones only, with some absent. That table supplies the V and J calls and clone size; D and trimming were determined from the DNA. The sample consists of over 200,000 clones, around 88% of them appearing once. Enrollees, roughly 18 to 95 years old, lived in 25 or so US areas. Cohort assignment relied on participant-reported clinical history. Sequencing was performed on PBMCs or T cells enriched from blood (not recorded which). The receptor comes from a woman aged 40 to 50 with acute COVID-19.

The CDR3 reads CASPGQGDYGYTF. CDR3 sequence (DNA): TGTGCCTCTCCGGGACAGGGGGACTATGGCTACACCTTC. This chain connects TRBV30 to TRBJ1-2, with 11 nucleotides matching TRBD1. Germline CDR1 and CDR2: GTSNPN and SVGIG (reference sequence). The CDR3 spans 13 residues. V lost 7 bases, J lost 3 bases, and 4 bases stayed unmatched.